This entry concerns a single T cell receptor (beta chain). This record comes from a study of blood T cell repertoires in COVID-19. Study overall: T cells, B-cell-depleted T cells, or PBMCs provided the cDNA or gDNA that served as material.

Repertoires were generated with immunoSEQ multiplex PCR, while TCRdb's copy carries only in-frame clones and drops some. The profile shows about 320,000 clones, about nine tenths of them singletons. V gave up 0 bases and J gave up 7 bases, with 10 bases separating them. This CDR3 contains 14 residues. Germline values: CDR1 SGHRS, CDR2 YFSETQ. The study drew participants aged about 18 to 89 years from some 23 US areas. Cohorts were determined from participant-reported clinical history. Recovered status in Cohort 3 required two negative PCRs, clearance, or symptom resolution. This TCR came from a man in his sixties who had recovered from COVID-19. The chain links TRBV5-1 to TRBJ1-4; the D gene is possibly TRBD1 (6 bases). The sample was PBMCs or T cells enriched from blood (not recorded which). The CDR3 loop is CASSLEQGGEKLFF. The CDR3 nucleotides are TGCGCCAGCAGCTTGGAACAGGGCGGTGAAAAACTGTTTTTT.